Below, 13 T cell receptor beta chains from the same sample are listed, as sequenced in a study of blood T cell repertoires in COVID-19. Libraries were prepared by immunoSEQ multiplex PCR; TCRdb keeps only in-frame clonotypes and omits some of them. The sample holds 250,000 to 300,000 clones, 85% to 90% seen once. The sequenced sample was peripheral blood. These receptors all stem from a woman aged 30 to 39 with COVID-19, enrolled during active disease.

The chain recombines TRBV13 with TRBJ1-6; TRBD1 is a possible D gene (5 bases). V dropped 0 bases and J dropped 2 bases, with 8 bases sitting between them. The CDR3 consists of 16 residues. Germline lookup yields CDR1 PRHDT and CDR2 FYEKMQ (reference sequence). The chain's CDR3 is CASSLGGLTYNSPLHF. CDR3 in DNA: TGTGCCAGCAGCTTAGGGGGGCTCACCTATAATTCACCCCTCCACTTT.

This chain uses TRBV2 with TRBJ1-5; a possible D gene is TRBD1 (6 bases). Between the trimmed V and J ends, which lost 4 bases and 4 bases, there was a span of 8 bases. CDR1 and CDR2 (germline): SNHLY, FYNNEI. This CDR3 comprises 13 residues. The CDR3 reads CASSAQGNQPQHF. As DNA, the CDR3 is TGTGCCAGCAGTGCCCAGGGGAATCAGCCCCAGCATTTT.

The chain combines TRBV5-6 with TRBJ2-1; 7 nucleotides agree with TRBD2. This CDR3 has 15 residues. J was trimmed by 3 bases and V by 3 bases; bases with no gene match: 6. Germline V gene lookup returns CDR1 SGHDT and CDR2 YYEEEE. CDR3 sequence reads: CASSSPTGGYNEQFF. CDR3 nucleotides: TGTGCCAGCAGCTCCCCGACGGGGGGCTACAATGAGCAGTTCTTC. The full variable domain, in which reference TRBV5-6 and TRBJ2-1 provide the parts outside the CDR3, is DAGVTQSPTHLIKTRGQQVTLRCSPKSGHDTVSWYQQALGQGPQFIFQYYEEEERQRGNFPDRFSGHQFPNYSSELNVNALLLGDSALYLCASSSPTGGYNEQFFGPGTRLTVL.

This chain uses TRBV28 with TRBJ2-1; the D is unclear. V was cut by 5 bases and J by 8 bases, with 10 bases left in between. The length of the CDR3 is 12 residues. CDR1 is MDHEN, CDR2 SYDVKM, per germline. CDR3 protein: CASSTEFYEQFF. The CDR3 DNA sequence: TGTGCCAGCAGTACCGAGTTCTATGAGCAGTTCTTC.

The rearrangement joins TRBV27 to TRBJ1-2, with D perhaps matching TRBD1 (5 bases). Germline V gene lookup returns CDR1 MNHEY and CDR2 SMNVEV (reference sequence). This CDR3 region has 13 residues. V lost 2 bases, J lost 8 bases, and 12 bases lay in between. The chain's CDR3 is CASSLGAGQGYTF. The CDR3 DNA reads TGTGCCAGCAGTTTAGGGGCAGGCCAGGGCTACACCTTC.

CDR3 sequence reads: CASSYNPTREQYF. CDR3 coding DNA: TGTGCCAGCAGTTACAACCCCACGAGAGAGCAGTACTTC. The chain joins TRBV6-5 to TRBJ2-7; D not certain. CDR1 is MNHEY and CDR2 is SVGAGI in the germline V gene. The CDR3 consists of 13 residues. V gave up 2 bases and J gave up 7 bases, with 12 bases separating them.

This clone was found once. This sequence joins TRBV30 and TRBJ1-4; tentatively, D is TRBD1 (5 bases). With 0 bases removed from V and 7 bases from J, the gap between germline ends came to 12 bases. The germline gives CDR1 GTSNPN, CDR2 SVGIG (reference sequence). This CDR3 has 14 residues. CDR3 bases: TGTGCCTGGAGTGTACGGGGGATAAGTGAAAAACTGTTTTTT. Translating gives CAWSVRGISEKLFF. The entire variable domain, with the rest obtained from reference TRBV30 and TRBJ1-4, is as follows: SQTIHQWPATLVQPVGSPLSLECTVEGTSNPNLYWYRQAAGRGLQLLFYSVGIGQISSEVPQNLSASRPQDRQFILSSKKLLLSDSGFYLCAWSVRGISEKLFFGSGTQLSVL.

CDR3 coding DNA: TGTGCCAGCAGCTTAGCCGGACAGGCGAACACTGAAGCTTTCTTT. Protein product: CASSLAGQANTEAFF. The rearrangement links TRBV7-8 to TRBJ1-1, with TRBD1 identical over 7 bases. The junction had 2 bases not matched to a gene; V was cut back by 0 bases and J by 1 base. The CDR3 spans 15 residues. Germline V gene data show CDR1 as SGHVS and CDR2 as FQNEAQ.

In the case of this clone: A read error may produce the germline difference seen at one junction end. The chain uses TRBV27 and TRBJ2-1; 9 nucleotides align to TRBD1. Germline loops: CDR1 MNHEY, CDR2 SMNVEV (reference sequence). The CDR3 is made up of 13 amino acids. CDR3 protein: CASSLYQTGGKVF. The CDR3 region has the DNA TGTGCCAGCAGTTTGTACCAGACAGGGGGGAAGGTCTTC.

V usage is TRBV6-5 and J usage is TRBJ1-2; possible D gene TRBD1, 5 bases. Deletions cut 0 bases from V and 2 bases from J, with 10 bases between. The CDR3 consists of 15 residues. Germline CDR1 and CDR2: MNHEY and SVGAGI. CDR3 in amino acids: CASSYSTGLNYGYTF. The CDR3 nucleotides read TGTGCCAGCAGTTACTCAACAGGCCTCAACTATGGCTACACCTTC.

This chain connects TRBV10-2 to TRBJ2-3, with D maybe TRBD1 (5 bases). CDR1 and CDR2 (germline): WSHSY, SAAADI. Trimming removed 7 bases at V and 0 bases at J, with 11 bases between. The CDR3 runs to 14 residues. CDR3 sequence reads: CASISGASTDTQYF. As DNA, the CDR3 is TGCGCCAGCATCTCTGGGGCTAGCACAGATACGCAGTATTTT.

V usage is TRBV19 and J usage is TRBJ1-5; D unclear. Germline V gene lookup returns CDR1 LNHDA and CDR2 SQIVND (reference sequence). Trimming removed 3 bases from V and 6 bases from J, with 9 bases in between. This CDR3 is built from 13 residues. The CDR3 spells CASSIGSAQPQHF. CDR3 DNA sequence: TGTGCCAGTAGTATCGGGTCGGCTCAGCCCCAGCATTTT. The variable domain in full, with the rest retrieved from reference TRBV19 and TRBJ1-5, is DGGITQSPKYLFRKEGQNVTLSCEQNLNHDAMYWYRQDPGQGLRLIYYSQIVNDFQKGDIAEGYSVSREKKESFPLTVTSAQKNPTAFYLCASSIGSAQPQHFGDGTRLSIL.

J is TRBJ1-2 and V is TRBV6-6; possible D gene TRBD1, 5 bases. The CDR3 covers 12 residues. V lost 4 bases, J lost 8 bases, and 11 bases lay in between. Germline V gives CDR1 MNHNY, CDR2 SVGAGI (reference sequence). The CDR3 sequence: CASSSGGRGYTF. The CDR3 DNA follows: TGTGCCAGCAGTTCCGGGGGGAGAGGCTACACCTTC.